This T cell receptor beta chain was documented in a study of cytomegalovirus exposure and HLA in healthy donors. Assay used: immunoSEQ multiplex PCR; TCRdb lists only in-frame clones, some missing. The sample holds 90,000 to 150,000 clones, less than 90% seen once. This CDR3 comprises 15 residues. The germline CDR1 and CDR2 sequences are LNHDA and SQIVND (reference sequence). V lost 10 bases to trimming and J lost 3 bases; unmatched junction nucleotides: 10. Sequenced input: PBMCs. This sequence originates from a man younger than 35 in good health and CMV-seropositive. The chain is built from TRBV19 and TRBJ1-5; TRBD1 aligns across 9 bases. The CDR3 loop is CATNRGTGPNQPQHF. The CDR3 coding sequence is TGTGCCACAAACAGAGGGACAGGGCCCAATCAGCCCCAGCATTTT.